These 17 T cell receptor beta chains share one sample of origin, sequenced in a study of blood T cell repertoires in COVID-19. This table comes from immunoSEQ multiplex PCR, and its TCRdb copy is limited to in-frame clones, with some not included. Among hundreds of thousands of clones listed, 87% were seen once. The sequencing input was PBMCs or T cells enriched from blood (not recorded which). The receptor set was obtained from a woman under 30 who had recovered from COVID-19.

In DNA form, the CDR3 reads TGTGCCAGTAGAGGTCTAGCGGGTTCAGAGACCCAGTACTTC. This sequence encodes CASRGLAGSETQYF. The genes are TRBV19 and TRBJ2-5; 8 nucleotides match TRBD2. Germline V gene lookup returns CDR1 LNHDA and CDR2 SQIVND (reference sequence). This CDR3 contains 14 residues. V dropped 6 bases and J dropped 4; count of bases not matched to a gene: 7.

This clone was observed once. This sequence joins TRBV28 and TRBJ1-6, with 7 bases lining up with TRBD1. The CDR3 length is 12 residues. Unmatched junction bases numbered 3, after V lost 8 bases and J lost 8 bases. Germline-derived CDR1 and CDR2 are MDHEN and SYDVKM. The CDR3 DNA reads TGTGCCAGCGGTAGGGGGCATTCACCCCTCCACTTT. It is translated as CASGRGHSPLHF.

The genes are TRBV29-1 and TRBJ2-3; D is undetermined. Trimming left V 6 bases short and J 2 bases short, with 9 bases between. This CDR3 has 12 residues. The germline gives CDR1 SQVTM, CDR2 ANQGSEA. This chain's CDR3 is CSVVGNTDTQYF. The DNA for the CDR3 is TGCAGCGTCGTGGGCAACACAGATACGCAGTATTTT.

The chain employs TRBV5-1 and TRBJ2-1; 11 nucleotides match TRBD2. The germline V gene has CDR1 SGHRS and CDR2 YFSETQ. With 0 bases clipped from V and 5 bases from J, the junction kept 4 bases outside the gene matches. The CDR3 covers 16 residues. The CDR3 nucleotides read TGCGCCAGCAGCTTGGTTGCTAGCGGGGGGCACAATGAGCAGTTCTTC. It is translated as CASSLVASGGHNEQFF.

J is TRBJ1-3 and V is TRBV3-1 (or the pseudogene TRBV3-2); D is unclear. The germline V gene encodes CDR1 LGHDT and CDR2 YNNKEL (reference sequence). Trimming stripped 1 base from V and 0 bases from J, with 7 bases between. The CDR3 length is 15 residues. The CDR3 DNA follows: TGTGCCAGCAGCCAAGGAGGGTACTCTGGAAACACCATATATTTT. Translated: CASSQGGYSGNTIYF.

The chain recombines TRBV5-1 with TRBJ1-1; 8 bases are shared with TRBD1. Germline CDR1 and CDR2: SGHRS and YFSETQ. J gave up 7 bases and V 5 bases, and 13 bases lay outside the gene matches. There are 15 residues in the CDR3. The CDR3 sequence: CASSGSNRGILEAFF. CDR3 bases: TGCGCCAGCAGTGGAAGCAACAGGGGGATCCTTGAAGCTTTCTTT.

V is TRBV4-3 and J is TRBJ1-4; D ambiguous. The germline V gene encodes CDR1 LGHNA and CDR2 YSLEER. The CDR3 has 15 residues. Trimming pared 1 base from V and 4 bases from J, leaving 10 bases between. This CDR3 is CASSQAPRGNEKLFF. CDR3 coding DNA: TGCGCCAGCAGCCAAGCCCCACGCGGTAATGAAAAACTGTTTTTT.

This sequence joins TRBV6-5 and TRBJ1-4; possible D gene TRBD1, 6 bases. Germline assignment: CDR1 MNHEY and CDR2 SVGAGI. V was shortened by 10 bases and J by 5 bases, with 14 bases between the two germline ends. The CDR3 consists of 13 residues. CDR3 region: CATRTDRNEKLFF. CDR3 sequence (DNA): TGTGCCACCCGAACCGACAGGAATGAAAAACTGTTTTTT.

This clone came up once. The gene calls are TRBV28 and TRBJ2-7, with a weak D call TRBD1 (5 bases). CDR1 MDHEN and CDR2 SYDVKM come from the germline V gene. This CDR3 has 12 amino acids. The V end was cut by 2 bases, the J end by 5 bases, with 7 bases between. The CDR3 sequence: CASSLRGNEQYF. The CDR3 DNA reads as TGTGCCAGCAGTTTAAGGGGAAACGAGCAGTACTTC.

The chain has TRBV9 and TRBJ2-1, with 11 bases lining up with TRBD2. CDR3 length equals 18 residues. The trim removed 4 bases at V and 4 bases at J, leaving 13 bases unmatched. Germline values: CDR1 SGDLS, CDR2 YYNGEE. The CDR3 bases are TGTGCCAGCAGCCGTGGACCTTTAGCGGGAGGGGGATACAATGAGCAGTTCTTC. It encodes CASSRGPLAGGGYNEQFF.

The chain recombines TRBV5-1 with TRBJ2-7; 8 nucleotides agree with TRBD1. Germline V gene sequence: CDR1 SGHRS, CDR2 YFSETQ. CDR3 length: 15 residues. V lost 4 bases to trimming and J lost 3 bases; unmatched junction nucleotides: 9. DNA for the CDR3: TGCGCCAGCAGCAAAACGTCAGACAGGGGCTACGAGCAGTACTTC. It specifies CASSKTSDRGYEQYF. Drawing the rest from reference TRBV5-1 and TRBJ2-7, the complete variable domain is KAGVTQTPRYLIKTRGQQVTLSCSPISGHRSVSWYQQTPGQGLQFLFEYFSETQRNKGNFPGRFSGRQFSNSRSEMNVSTLELGDSALYLCASSKTSDRGYEQYFGPGTRLTVT.

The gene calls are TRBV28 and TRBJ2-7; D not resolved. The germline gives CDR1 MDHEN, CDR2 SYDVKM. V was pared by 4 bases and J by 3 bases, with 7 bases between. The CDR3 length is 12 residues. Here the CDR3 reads CASSSRVYEQYF. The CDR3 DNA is TGTGCCAGCAGTTCCCGCGTCTACGAGCAGTACTTC.

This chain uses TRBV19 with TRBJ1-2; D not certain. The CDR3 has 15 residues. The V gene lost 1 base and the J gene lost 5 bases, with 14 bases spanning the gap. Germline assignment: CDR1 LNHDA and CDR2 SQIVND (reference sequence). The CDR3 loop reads CASSIVGRSPYGYTF. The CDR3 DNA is TGTGCCAGTAGTATAGTGGGCCGATCCCCGTATGGCTACACCTTC.

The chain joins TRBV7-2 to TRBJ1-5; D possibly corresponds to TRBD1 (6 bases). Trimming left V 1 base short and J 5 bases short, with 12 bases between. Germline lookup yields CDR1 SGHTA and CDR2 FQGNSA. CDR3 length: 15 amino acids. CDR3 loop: CASSLETGRDQPQHF. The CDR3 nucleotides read TGTGCCAGCAGCTTAGAGACAGGCCGAGATCAGCCCCAGCATTTT.

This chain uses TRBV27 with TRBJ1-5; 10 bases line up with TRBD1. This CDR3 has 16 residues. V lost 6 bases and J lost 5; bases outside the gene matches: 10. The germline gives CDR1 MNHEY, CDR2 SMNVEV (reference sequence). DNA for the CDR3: TGTGCCAGCAGCTGGGGGCCGGGGACAGGGGATCAGCCCCAGCATTTT. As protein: CASSWGPGTGDQPQHF.

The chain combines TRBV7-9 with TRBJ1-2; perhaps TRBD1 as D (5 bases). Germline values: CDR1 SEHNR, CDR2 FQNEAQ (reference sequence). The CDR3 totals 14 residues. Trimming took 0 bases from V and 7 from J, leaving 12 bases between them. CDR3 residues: CASSLAQGLGGYTF. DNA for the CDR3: TGTGCCAGCAGCTTAGCCCAGGGCCTGGGTGGCTACACCTTC.

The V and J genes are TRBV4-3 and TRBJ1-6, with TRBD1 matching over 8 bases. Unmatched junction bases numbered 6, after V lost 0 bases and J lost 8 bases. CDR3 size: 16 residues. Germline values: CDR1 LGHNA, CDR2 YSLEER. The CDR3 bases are TGCGCCAGCAGCCAAGATCCAACAGGGGGATATTCACCCCTCCACTTT. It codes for CASSQDPTGGYSPLHF.